The present T cell receptor beta chain was sequenced within a study of control samples from healthy donors and cancer patients. Here immunoSEQ multiplex PCR was the method, and the copy in TCRdb shows in-frame clones only, minus some. The data show about 26,000 clones, about 81% seen once. The CDR3 consists of 15 residues. CDR1 is LNHDA and CDR2 is SQIVND in the germline V gene (reference sequence). The V and J ends lost 5 bases and 1 base, in that order; junction bases with no gene match: 5. The rearrangement joins TRBV19 to TRBJ1-5; 7 bases are a match to TRBD1. The source is a man aged 55 to 70 with colorectal cancer. The sample comprised PBMCs. The CDR3 DNA reads TGTGCCAGTAGTTTGAGGACAGGCAGCAATCAGCCCCAGCATTTT. Encoded protein: CASSLRTGSNQPQHF.